This entry concerns a single T cell receptor beta chain. The antigen is undetermined. The data were obtained in a study of PD-1 blockade in classical Hodgkin lymphoma. In the study overall: Administration of nivolumab to patients was at 3 mg/kg intravenously every 2 weeks. Study-wide points: CD4+ TCR diversity climbed significantly by C4D1, unlike CD8+ TCR diversity. In newly diagnosed patients, baseline TCR diversity was reportedly below that of healthy donors. Baseline diversity in complete responders resembled that of newly diagnosed patients.

After autologous stem cell transplantation all patients relapsed, and prior brentuximab vedotin exposure differed between cohorts. From germline, CDR1 is MNHNY and CDR2 SVGAGI (reference sequence). J gave up 12 bases and V 2 bases, and 4 bases lay outside the gene matches. The CDR3 consists of 14 residues. The data were produced by immunoSEQ multiplex PCR, yet TCRdb's version contains in-frame clones alone and is incomplete. The sample has 28,000 or so clones; roughly 65% are singletons. The sample consisted of peripheral blood mononuclear cells (PBMCs), taken before the second cycle of nivolumab. This chain joins TRBV6-6 and TRBJ2-6, with 10 bases matching TRBD1. This clonotype was sampled from a human donor with classical Hodgkin lymphoma. Here the CDR3 DNA reads TGTGCCAGCAGTTACGGGACAGGGGCCCCCGTCCTGACTTTC. This encodes CASSYGTGAPVLTF.